Below, 20 T cell receptor beta chains from the same sample are listed, as sequenced in a study of control samples from healthy donors and cancer patients. Assay used: immunoSEQ multiplex PCR; TCRdb lists only in-frame clones, some missing. Here the sample spans about 41,000 clones, roughly 94% being singletons. Material: blood. These receptors were collected from a man aged 55 to 70 in good health.

CDR3 amino acids: CASNGPGGYTF. Written as DNA, the CDR3 is TGTGCCAGCAACGGCCCGGGAGGCTACACCTTC. The chain has TRBV27 and TRBJ1-2; D is ambiguous. This CDR3 contains 11 residues. Germline assignment: CDR1 MNHEY and CDR2 SMNVEV (reference sequence). The V end lost 7 bases, the J end lost 8 bases, and 11 bases lay between the germline ends.

This rearrangement joins TRBV7-2 to TRBJ2-5; 7 bases line up with TRBD1. Germline CDR1 is SGHTA and CDR2 is FQGNSA. The CDR3 has 14 residues. V lost 3 bases to trimming and J lost 5 bases; unmatched junction nucleotides: 6. CDR3 sequence: CASSFYTGDETQYF. The CDR3 DNA reads as TGTGCCAGCAGCTTCTACACAGGGGACGAGACCCAGTACTTC.

CDR3 bases: TGTGCCAGCAGCTTATGGGACGGGACCCCCTACGAGCAGTACTTC. Protein: CASSLWDGTPYEQYF. This chain connects TRBV7-9 to TRBJ2-7; TRBD1 or TRBD2 may be the D gene (5 bases each). The CDR3 length is 15 residues. The germline V gene encodes CDR1 SEHNR and CDR2 FQNEAQ (reference sequence). V gave up 2 bases and J gave up 2 bases, with 13 bases separating them.

The V call is TRBV19, the J call TRBJ1-6, with TRBD1 identical over 7 bases. CDR3 length: 15 residues. J lost 10 bases, V lost 3 bases, and 9 bases had no gene match. Germline CDR1 LNHDA, CDR2 SQIVND (reference sequence). The CDR3 region is CASSIRDSQSSPLHF. CDR3 sequence (DNA): TGTGCCAGTAGTATTCGGGACAGCCAGTCCTCACCCCTCCACTTT.

As concerns this clone: One junction end disagrees with the germline gene, perhaps due to a read error. This chain links TRBV7-7 with TRBJ2-5; weak D call: TRBD1 (6 bases). Germline CDR1 and CDR2: SSHAT and FNYEAQ (reference sequence). This CDR3 comprises 13 residues. The CDR3 coding sequence is TGTGCTAGCAGCCCCGGGCAAGGGGGGACCCAGTACTTC. Residues: CASSPGQGGTQYF. The whole variable domain, filled in from reference TRBV7-7 and TRBJ2-5, reads GAGVSQSPRYKVTKRGQDVTLRCDPISSHATLYWYQQALGQGPEFLTYFNYEAQPDKSGLPSDRFSAERPEGSISTLTIQRTEQRDSAMYRCASSPGQGGTQYFGPGTRLLVL.

J is TRBJ2-1 and V is TRBV20-1, with 8 bases aligning to TRBD2. Unmatched junction bases numbered 6, after V lost 3 bases and J lost 2 bases. In germline, CDR1 is DFQATT, CDR2 SNEGSKA (reference sequence). This CDR3 has 15 residues. CDR3: CSASLASGPYNEQFF. The CDR3 DNA is TGCAGTGCTAGTCTCGCTAGCGGGCCCTACAATGAGCAGTTCTTC.

This clone was recorded once. The chain employs TRBV30 and TRBJ1-1; D remains unclear. The V gene's germline CDR1 is GTSNPN and CDR2 SVGIG (reference sequence). V was trimmed by 4 bases and J by 0 bases, leaving 18 bases between them. The CDR3 is 16 residues long. DNA for the CDR3: TGTGCCTGGACCGCTCGGTCGGGTCAGATGAACACTGAAGCTTTCTTT. This codes for CAWTARSGQMNTEAFF.

The chain uses TRBV6-6 and TRBJ2-7, with 7 bases matching TRBD2. CDR3 length equals 14 residues. Losses at the gene ends were 6 bases for V and 0 bases for J; bases not matched to a gene: 5. Germline V CDR1 and CDR2: MNHNY, SVGAGI (reference sequence). The CDR3 here is CASRSGGSSYEQYF. CDR3 sequence (DNA): TGTGCCAGCAGGTCAGGCGGGAGCTCCTACGAGCAGTACTTC.

This clone was detected once. This chain links TRBV12-3 or TRBV12-4 with TRBJ2-3, with D possibly TRBD2 on 5 matching bases. V was clipped by 6 bases and J by 6 bases, with 13 bases between them. CDR3 length: 13 residues. The CDR3 is CASSSRGVDTQYF. In DNA, the CDR3 is TGTGCCAGCAGCTCTCGGGGTGTGGATACGCAGTATTTT.

The chain has TRBV18 and TRBJ1-3; D not resolved. Per the germline V gene, CDR1 is KGHSH and CDR2 is LQKENI. Trimming pared 1 base from V and 0 bases from J, leaving 13 bases between. The CDR3 is 17 amino acids. The CDR3 region has the DNA TGTGCCAGCTCACCACAGACCAGCTATATCTCTGGAAACACCATATATTTT. Protein sequence: CASSPQTSYISGNTIYF.

The rearrangement links TRBV28 to TRBJ1-5; 7 positions agree with TRBD1. CDR3 length: 17 amino acids. The germline gives CDR1 MDHEN, CDR2 SYDVKM. V shed 4 bases and J 6 bases; nucleotides not matched to a gene: 15. The CDR3 loop is CASSWWTGDGLSQPQHF. CDR3 DNA sequence: TGTGCCAGCAGTTGGTGGACAGGCGACGGGCTTAGTCAGCCCCAGCATTTT.

The V call is TRBV5-4, the J call TRBJ1-1; 9 bases are shared with TRBD1. The CDR3 consists of 14 residues. V lost 3 bases, J lost 6 bases, and 6 bases stayed unmatched. CDR1 and CDR2 (germline): SGHNT, YYREEE (reference sequence). The CDR3 region has the DNA TGTGCCAGCAGCTCGGGACAGGGAAGATCTGAAGCTTTCTTT. Protein product: CASSSGQGRSEAFF.

The V call is TRBV10-1, the J call TRBJ2-7, with 8 bases lining up with TRBD2. Germline-derived CDR1 and CDR2 are WNHNN and SYGVQD (reference sequence). CDR3 length equals 16 residues. With V trimmed by 0 bases and J by 3 bases, 7 bases remained unmatched. This chain's CDR3 is CASSESVTSGVYEQYF. CDR3 DNA sequence: TGCGCCAGCAGTGAGTCGGTAACTAGCGGCGTCTACGAGCAGTACTTC.

V and J are TRBV24-1 and TRBJ2-5, with 7 bases identical to TRBD1. CDR3 length: 19 residues. Unmatched junction bases numbered 17, after V lost 5 bases and J lost 0 bases. CDR1 is KGHDR, CDR2 SFDVKD, per germline. CDR3 loop: CATSGGDRDDSWNQETQYF. CDR3 in DNA: TGTGCCACCAGTGGAGGAGACAGGGATGATAGTTGGAACCAAGAGACCCAGTACTTC.

The V and J genes are TRBV7-8 and TRBJ2-1, with TRBD2 identical over 12 bases. Losses at the gene ends were 1 base for V and 9 bases for J; bases not matched to a gene: 7. The CDR3 consists of 16 residues. CDR1 is SGHVS, CDR2 FQNEAQ, per germline. The CDR3 nucleotides are TGTGCCAGCAGCTTAGATCTAGCGGGAGGGACGGCTGAGCAGTTCTTC. It codes for CASSLDLAGGTAEQFF. The whole variable domain, filled in from reference TRBV7-8 and TRBJ2-1, reads GAGVSQSPRYKVAKRGQDVALRCDPISGHVSLFWYQQALGQGPEFLTYFQNEAQLDKSGLPSDRFFAERPEGSVSTLKIQRTQQEDSAVYLCASSLDLAGGTAEQFFGPGTRLTVL.

The chain combines TRBV19 with TRBJ2-1; 8 nucleotides agree with TRBD1. V lost 3 bases, J lost 1 base, and 2 bases stayed unmatched. Germline V lookup: CDR1 LNHDA, CDR2 SQIVND (reference sequence). The CDR3 extends over 15 amino acids. This CDR3 reads CASSITGGSYNEQFF. The CDR3 DNA reads as TGTGCCAGTAGTATCACAGGGGGGTCCTACAATGAGCAGTTCTTC.

This chain connects TRBV19 to TRBJ2-2; TRBD1 matches 8 bases. The CDR3 sequence is 15 residues long. Trimming removed 6 bases from V and 3 bases from J; junction bases left unmatched: 6. The germline CDR1 and CDR2 sequences are LNHDA and SQIVND (reference sequence). CDR3 in amino acids: CASSRQGLDTGELFF. The CDR3 DNA reads as TGTGCCAGTAGCCGACAGGGGTTGGACACCGGGGAGCTGTTTTTT. The full variable domain, rest sourced from reference TRBV19 and TRBJ2-2, is DGGITQSPKYLFRKEGQNVTLSCEQNLNHDAMYWYRQDPGQGLRLIYYSQIVNDFQKGDIAEGYSVSREKKESFPLTVTSAQKNPTAFYLCASSRQGLDTGELFFGEGSRLTVL.

V gene TRBV4-2 combines with J gene TRBJ1-6; 8 bases agree with TRBD1. The CDR3 runs 15 residues. The V segment lost 3 bases and the J segment 9 bases; nucleotides outside the gene matches: 7. Germline CDR1 reads LGHNA; CDR2 reads YNFKEQ. The DNA of the CDR3 is TGTGCCAGCAGCCACACGACAGGGGATATTTCACCCCTCCACTTT. Amino acid sequence: CASSHTTGDISPLHF.

The rearrangement joins TRBV29-1 to TRBJ2-7; 9 bases match TRBD2. Germline V lookup: CDR1 SQVTM, CDR2 ANQGSEA. V lost 7 bases to trimming and J lost 3 bases; unmatched junction nucleotides: 10. The CDR3 runs to 14 residues. The CDR3 loop is CSAIAAGGFYEQYF. The DNA of the CDR3 is TGCAGCGCAATCGCAGCGGGAGGATTCTACGAGCAGTACTTC.

The CDR3 DNA sequence: TGCAGCGTGGCCTCACAGGGGGCGCTCACCGGGGAGCTGTTTTTT. Its translation: CSVASQGALTGELFF. The rearrangement links TRBV29-1 to TRBJ2-2, with TRBD1 matching 9 bases. V lost 6 bases to trimming and J lost 4 bases; unmatched junction nucleotides: 9. This CDR3 is built from 15 residues. CDR1 is SQVTM, CDR2 ANQGSEA, per germline.